The 13 T cell receptor beta chains below come from one sample, sequenced in a study of T cells after yellow fever vaccination. TCRdb reprocessed the 5' RACE reads via MiXCR and lists one record per CDR3 protein. Altogether 300,000 to 350,000 distinct CDR3 sequences are present, about 4% being singletons, with the ten largest covering approximately 24%. The sample here was PBMCs, taken 5 days after the yellow fever booster vaccination. The receptors shown here come from a man between 18 and 29 years old who received the YFV17D yellow fever vaccine.

Only a few counts were recorded for this clonotype. V usage is TRBV5-1 and J usage is TRBJ1-1; D gene ambiguous. Germline-derived CDR1 and CDR2 are SGHRS and YFSETQ. Trimming pared 2 bases from V and 3 bases from J, leaving 23 bases between. This CDR3 is built from 18 residues. The DNA for the CDR3 is TGCGCCAGCAGCTTTGGCCGGGCCCCCAGCTTACTCGACACTGAAGCTTTCTTT. Residues: CASSFGRAPSLLDTEAFF.

The chain joins TRBV4-1 to TRBJ2-1; TRBD2 is a possible D gene (6 bases). Trimming took off 1 base at V and 3 bases at J, with 10 bases between the two ends. CDR1 and CDR2 (germline): MGHRA, YSYEKL. CDR3 length equals 15 residues. The CDR3 bases are TGCGCCAGCAGCCAAGTCGGGAGAAACTACAATGAGCAGTTCTTC. Translation gives CASSQVGRNYNEQFF.

This clonotype was seen more than once but under ten times. The V and J genes are TRBV29-1 and TRBJ2-3; TRBD2 matches 9 bases. The CDR3 runs to 15 residues. Germline V gives CDR1 SQVTM, CDR2 ANQGSEA. The V segment lost 5 bases and the J segment 2 bases; nucleotides outside the gene matches: 8. The CDR3 DNA reads as TGCAGCGTTTCGGGTTCTAGCGGGGTCACAGATACGCAGTATTTT. Its protein product is CSVSGSSGVTDTQYF.

This clonotype has at least ten counts. The V gene is TRBV5-1, the J gene TRBJ2-1; tentative D call: TRBD2 (7 bases). Germline V gene lookup returns CDR1 SGHRS and CDR2 YFSETQ. Trimming pared 4 bases from V and 4 bases from J, leaving 18 bases between. The CDR3 has 16 residues. The CDR3 loop reads CASSEQVGGRYNEQFF. CDR3 in DNA: TGCGCCAGCAGCGAGCAGGTCGGGGGGCGATACAATGAGCAGTTCTTC.

This clonotype was counted ten times or more. The V gene is TRBV7-2, the J gene TRBJ1-1; D is undetermined. The CDR3 is made up of 14 amino acids. Germline V CDR1 and CDR2: SGHTA, FQGNSA. Trimming removed 5 bases at V and 4 bases at J, with 14 bases between. In DNA form, the CDR3 reads TGTGCCAGCAGCCCACAAGGGTCTTTCACTGAAGCTTTCTTT. Its protein is CASSPQGSFTEAFF.

This clonotype was detected only a few times. The chain has TRBV5-4 and TRBJ2-2; D is uncertain. CDR1 is SGHNT, CDR2 YYREEE, per germline (reference sequence). CDR3 length equals 12 residues. Trimming shortened V by 4 bases and J by 5 bases, and 6 bases separated the two germline ends. The CDR3 spells CASSHPTGELFF. In DNA form, the CDR3 reads TGTGCCAGCAGCCACCCTACCGGGGAGCTGTTTTTT.

The rearrangement uses TRBV18 and TRBJ2-1; 10 nucleotides align to TRBD2. Germline values: CDR1 KGHSH, CDR2 LQKENI. V shed 3 bases, J shed 7 bases, and the junction held 12 bases outside the gene matches. The CDR3 extends over 17 amino acids. The CDR3 loop is CASSPMTAGGLRNEQFF. CDR3 DNA sequence: TGTGCCAGCTCACCGATGACAGCGGGGGGGCTCCGGAATGAGCAGTTCTTC.

This clonotype has more than one count but fewer than ten. The chain couples TRBV29-1 to TRBJ2-5; no definite D call. The CDR3 has 13 residues. Germline CDR1 reads SQVTM; CDR2 reads ANQGSEA. The V end was cut by 7 bases, the J end by 2 bases, with 14 bases between. In DNA form, the CDR3 reads TGCAGCGCCCGATCCCACGTACAAGAGACCCAGTACTTC. Amino acids: CSARSHVQETQYF.

This clonotype was picked up a small number of times. The genes are TRBV4-1 and TRBJ2-3; 9 bases are a match to TRBD2. There are 15 residues in the CDR3. Germline V gene lookup returns CDR1 MGHRA and CDR2 YSYEKL. Trimming cost V 5 bases and J 7 bases; bases outside gene matches: 10. CDR3: CASSFGSGGSNTQYF. Here the CDR3 DNA reads TGCGCCAGCAGCTTTGGGAGCGGGGGGTCAAATACGCAGTATTTT.

This clonotype was counted between two and nine times. V usage is TRBV12-3 or TRBV12-4 and J usage is TRBJ2-2, with D possibly being TRBD1 (5 bases). CDR3 size: 17 residues. The germline V and J ends were trimmed by 3 bases and 3 bases, with 17 bases remaining between them. CDR3: CASSFFGRAGDTGELFF. The CDR3 DNA reads as TGTGCCAGCAGTTTTTTTGGCAGGGCTGGCGACACCGGGGAGCTGTTTTTT.

In its sample, this clonotype was seen many times. V is TRBV29-1 and J is TRBJ2-5; 8 nucleotides line up with TRBD1. V gave up 3 bases and J gave up 5 bases; unmatched junction bases: 11. Germline CDR1 is SQVTM and CDR2 is ANQGSEA. The CDR3 is made up of 15 amino acids. Here the CDR3 reads CSVDHPPGGKETQYF. The CDR3 bases are TGCAGCGTTGACCATCCCCCAGGGGGCAAGGAGACCCAGTACTTC.

This rearrangement joins TRBV10-2 to TRBJ2-1, with a weak D call TRBD1 (5 bases). Per the germline V gene, CDR1 is WSHSY and CDR2 is SAAADI. Between the trimmed V and J ends, which lost 6 bases and 8 bases, there was a span of 14 bases. The CDR3 length is 13 residues. CDR3 DNA: TGCGCCAGCAGCCCAGGGTTTGCGCATGAGCAGTTCTTC. Its translation is CASSPGFAHEQFF.

This clonotype was observed at least ten times. The chain joins TRBV15 to TRBJ2-7; D may be TRBD1 (5 bases). The V gene lost 0 bases and the J gene lost 6 bases, with 6 bases spanning the gap. Germline CDR1 LNHNV, CDR2 YYDKDF (reference sequence). The CDR3 sequence is 12 residues long. The CDR3 DNA reads TGTGCCACCAGCAGAGACAGGGTCGAGCAGTACTTC. Residues: CATSRDRVEQYF.